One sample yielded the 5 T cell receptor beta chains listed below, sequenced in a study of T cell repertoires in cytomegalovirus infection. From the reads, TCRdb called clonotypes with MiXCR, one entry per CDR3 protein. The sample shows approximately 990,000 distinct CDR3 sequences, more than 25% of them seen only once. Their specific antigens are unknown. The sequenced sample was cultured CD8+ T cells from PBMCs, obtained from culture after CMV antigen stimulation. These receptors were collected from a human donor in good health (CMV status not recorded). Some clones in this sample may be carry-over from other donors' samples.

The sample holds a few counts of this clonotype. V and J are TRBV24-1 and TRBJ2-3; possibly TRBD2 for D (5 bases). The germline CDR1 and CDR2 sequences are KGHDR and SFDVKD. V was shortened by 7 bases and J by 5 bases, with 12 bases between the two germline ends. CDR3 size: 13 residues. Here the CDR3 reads CATSPGVRDTQYF. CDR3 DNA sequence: TGTGCCACCAGCCCCGGGGTAAGAGATACGCAGTATTTT.

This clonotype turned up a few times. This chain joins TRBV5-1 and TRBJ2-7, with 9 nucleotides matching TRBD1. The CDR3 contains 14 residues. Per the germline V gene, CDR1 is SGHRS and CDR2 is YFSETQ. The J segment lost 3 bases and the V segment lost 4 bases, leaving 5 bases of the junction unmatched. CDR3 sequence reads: CASSGTGSIYEQYF. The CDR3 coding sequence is TGCGCCAGCAGCGGGACAGGGTCAATCTACGAGCAGTACTTC.

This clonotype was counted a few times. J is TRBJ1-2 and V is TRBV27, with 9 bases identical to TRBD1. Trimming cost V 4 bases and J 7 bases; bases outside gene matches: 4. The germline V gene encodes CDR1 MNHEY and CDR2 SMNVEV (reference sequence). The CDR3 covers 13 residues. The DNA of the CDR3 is TGTGCCAGCAGTTGGGGGACAGGGAGTGGCTACACCTTC. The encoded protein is CASSWGTGSGYTF.

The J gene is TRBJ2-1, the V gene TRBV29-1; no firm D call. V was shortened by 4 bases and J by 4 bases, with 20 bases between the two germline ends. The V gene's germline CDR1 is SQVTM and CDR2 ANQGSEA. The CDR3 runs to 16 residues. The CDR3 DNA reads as TGCAGCGTTGTGGGATCCAACGGGCCAGAGTACAATGAGCAGTTCTTC. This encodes CSVVGSNGPEYNEQFF.

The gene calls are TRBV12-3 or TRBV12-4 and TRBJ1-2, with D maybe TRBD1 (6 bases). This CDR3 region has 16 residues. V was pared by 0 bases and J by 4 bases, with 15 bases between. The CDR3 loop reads CASSLAGGQLLYGYTF. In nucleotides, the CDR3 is TGTGCCAGCAGTTTAGCGGGAGGACAGTTGCTCTATGGCTACACCTTC.